This T cell receptor beta chain was sequenced during a study of radiotherapy plus CTLA-4 blockade in lung cancer. As to this clone: Its matching antigen is unknown.

Study-wide findings and caveats: Clones of tumor-derived TCRs expanded in blood after radiotherapy plus ipilimumab.

Sequencing used immunoSEQ multiplex PCR; TCRdb keeps in-frame clones, though not all of them. The table has roughly 120,000 clones, about four fifths seen once; the top ten hold about 5%. The TCR comes from a human donor with non-small cell lung cancer who had a partial response to radiotherapy plus ipilimumab. The sample in question was peripheral blood, obtained from a patient treated with radiotherapy plus ipilimumab.

DNA for the CDR3: TGCAGTGCTAGGTCAGATTATGGCTACACCTTC. It specifies CSARSDYGYTF. The chain links TRBV20-1 to TRBJ1-2; D uncertain. Germline loops: CDR1 DFQATT, CDR2 SNEGSKA (reference sequence). Deletions cut 3 bases from V and 5 bases from J, with 7 bases between. This CDR3 has 11 residues.